The next 14 T cell receptor beta chains were all read from a single sample in a study of blood T cell repertoires in COVID-19 (dated by TCRdb to the early 2020s). Library prep was done by the immunoSEQ multiplex PCR assay. TCRdb took over this immuneACCESS table, retaining in-frame rearrangements with V and J assigned. Such tables are incomplete; in checked studies, under half of the missing clones stem from an unresolved V gene, and the remainder is unexplained. The sample table holds roughly 50,000 clones, of which around 85% were seen once. The top ten clonotypes cover around 33% of the sample. Sequencing used peripheral blood. The receptors were sampled from an elderly woman with COVID-19, enrolled during active disease.

The chain uses TRBV7-2 and TRBJ2-7; possibly TRBD2 for D (5 bases). Germline values: CDR1 SGHTA, CDR2 FQGNSA. This CDR3 spans 13 amino acids. V lost 1 base, J lost 6 bases, and 10 bases lay in between. Written as DNA, the CDR3 is TGTGCCAGCAGCTTAGAAAAAGGACTCGAGCAGTACTTC. Amino acids: CASSLEKGLEQYF.

This chain uses TRBV9 with TRBJ2-1; TRBD2 matches at 9 bases. The germline V gene encodes CDR1 SGDLS and CDR2 YYNGEE. The ends lost 0 bases at V and 7 bases at J; junction bases unmatched: 8. CDR3 length equals 16 residues. DNA for the CDR3: TGTGCCAGCAGCGTAGGTGGGCGGGAGGGCTGGAATGAGCAGTTCTTC. This encodes CASSVGGREGWNEQFF. Variable domain in full (rest from reference TRBV9 and TRBJ2-1): DSGVTQTPKHLITATGQRVTLRCSPRSGDLSVYWYQQSLDQGLQFLIQYYNGEERAKGNILERFSAQQFPDLHSELNLSSLELGDSALYFCASSVGGREGWNEQFFGPGTRLTVL.

The chain has TRBV5-8 and TRBJ2-7, with a tentative D call TRBD1 (6 bases). Germline V gene sequence: CDR1 SGHTS, CDR2 YDEGEE. V lost 0 bases and J 2 bases, leaving 12 bases between the germline ends. The length of the CDR3 is 15 residues. The chain's CDR3 is CASSLGDNRPYEQYF. DNA of the CDR3: TGTGCCAGCAGCTTGGGGGACAACAGGCCCTACGAGCAGTACTTC.

This clone was seen once. The V call is TRBV9, the J call TRBJ2-7, with 8 bases identical to TRBD1. The CDR3 covers 15 residues. V lost 4 bases and J lost 2; bases outside the gene matches: 8. Germline assignment: CDR1 SGDLS and CDR2 YYNGEE. The CDR3 here is CASSSSGGKAYEQYF. As DNA, the CDR3 is TGTGCCAGCAGCTCCTCAGGGGGCAAAGCCTACGAGCAGTACTTC.

The J gene is TRBJ2-3, the V gene TRBV14; a weak D match, TRBD2 (6 bases). V lost 4 bases to trimming and J lost 4 bases, with 15 bases between them. The CDR3 length is 15 residues. Germline V gene lookup returns CDR1 SGHDN and CDR2 FVKESK. DNA of the CDR3: TGTGCCAGCAGCCCTCTGGAGGGAGCGGCAGATACGCAGTATTTT. Translated, it gives CASSPLEGAADTQYF.

The V call is TRBV28, the J call TRBJ1-1; 7 bases are a match to TRBD1. The germline CDR1 and CDR2 sequences are MDHEN and SYDVKM. J gave up 7 bases and V 5 bases, and 13 bases lay outside the gene matches. The CDR3 contains 15 residues. CDR3 loop: CASSPSGRGRDEAFF. DNA for the CDR3: TGTGCCAGCAGTCCCTCCGGGAGGGGGCGAGATGAAGCTTTCTTT.

The count of this clone is one. The chain uses TRBV6-5 and TRBJ2-2; D remains ambiguous. The CDR3 has 13 residues. Germline assignment: CDR1 MNHEY and CDR2 SVGAGI. Trimming shortened V by 8 bases and J by 2 bases, and 9 bases separated the two germline ends. The CDR3 coding sequence is TGTGCCAGCTTGGGCGACAACACCGGGGAGCTGTTTTTT. As protein: CASLGDNTGELFF.

The genes are TRBV19 and TRBJ2-1; 10 positions match TRBD2. Trimming at V came to 9 bases and at J to 4 bases, leaving 3 bases not matched to a gene. The CDR3 totals 13 residues. The germline V gene has CDR1 LNHDA and CDR2 SQIVND (reference sequence). The DNA for the CDR3 is TGTGCCAGCACTAGCGGGGAATACAATGAGCAGTTCTTC. Its translation is CASTSGEYNEQFF.

The chain carries TRBV10-1 and TRBJ1-2; no firm D call. Trimming pared 3 bases from V and 6 bases from J, leaving 5 bases between. Germline V gene data show CDR1 as WNHNN and CDR2 as SYGVQD (reference sequence). The CDR3 is 11 amino acids. The CDR3 here is CASSESNGYTF. Written as DNA, the CDR3 is TGCGCCAGCAGTGAAAGCAATGGCTACACCTTC.

This clone was detected once. The chain couples TRBV6-2 or TRBV6-3 to TRBJ2-3, with D unresolved. Germline CDR1 and CDR2: MNHEY and SVGEGT. The CDR3 covers 14 residues. V lost 0 bases to trimming and J lost 0 bases, with 4 bases between them. The CDR3 coding sequence is TGTGCCAGCAGTTACTCGGGCAGCACAGATACGCAGTATTTT. This encodes CASSYSGSTDTQYF.

This chain uses TRBV7-9 with TRBJ1-1; weak D call: TRBD1 (6 bases). Germline values: CDR1 SEHNR, CDR2 FQNEAQ (reference sequence). V lost 5 bases to trimming and J lost 1 base, with 8 bases between them. This CDR3 region has 13 residues. Here the CDR3 DNA reads TGTGCCAGCAGCAAACAGGGGAACACTGAAGCTTTCTTT. Residues: CASSKQGNTEAFF. The variable domain in full, completed from reference TRBV7-9 and TRBJ1-1, reads DTGVSQNPRHKITKRGQNVTFRCDPISEHNRLYWYRQTLGQGPEFLTYFQNEAQLEKSRLLSDRFSAERPKGSFSTLEIQRTEQGDSAMYLCASSKQGNTEAFFGQGTRLTVV.

As DNA, the CDR3 is TGCGCCAGCAGCCCCACAGGGCCAACTAATGAAAAACTGTTTTTT. Protein product: CASSPTGPTNEKLFF. The rearrangement uses TRBV4-3 and TRBJ1-4; a weak D match, TRBD1 (6 bases). This CDR3 comprises 15 residues. V lost 4 bases, J lost 0 bases, and 9 bases lay in between. Germline loops: CDR1 LGHNA, CDR2 YSLEER.

The chain recombines TRBV24-1 with TRBJ2-5; possibly TRBD2 for D (6 bases). V was shortened by 5 bases and J by 0 bases, with 12 bases between the two germline ends. CDR3 size: 15 residues. Germline lookup yields CDR1 KGHDR and CDR2 SFDVKD. The CDR3 DNA follows: TGTGCCACCAGTGCCCCTAGCGAATACCAAGAGACCCAGTACTTC. Its protein product is CATSAPSEYQETQYF.

The J gene is TRBJ2-1, the V gene TRBV6-5; TRBD2 is a possible D gene (5 bases). Trimming left V 6 bases short and J 0 bases short, with 12 bases between. The CDR3 loop spans 15 amino acids. In germline, CDR1 is MNHEY, CDR2 SVGAGI. This CDR3 is CASSKGRGSYNEQFF. The CDR3 coding sequence is TGTGCCAGCAGCAAAGGGAGAGGCTCCTACAATGAGCAGTTCTTC.